The T cell receptor beta chain under discussion was sequenced for a study of cytomegalovirus exposure and HLA in healthy donors. Trimming at V came to 1 base and at J to 6 bases, leaving 5 bases not matched to a gene. CDR3 size: 13 residues. The germline V gene encodes CDR1 GTSNPN and CDR2 SVGIG (reference sequence). Both 60 Vbeta primers and 13 Jbeta primers went into the PCR. Sequencing used immunoSEQ multiplex PCR; TCRdb keeps in-frame clones, though not all of them. The sample shows 150,000 to 200,000 clones, around 82% of them seen only once. As regards this clone: The antigen is not known.

Findings and limits, study-wide: A later analysis reportedly found fewer N-insertions in an Asian-associated ancestry cluster than the roughly 680-donor mean. Researchers counted 164 TCR beta chains as cytomegalovirus-associated.

This chain links TRBV30 with TRBJ2-7; 8 bases are shared with TRBD1. This clonotype originated in a man aged 35 to 55 in good health and CMV-seronegative. The sequencing input was PBMCs. The CDR3 sequence: CAWSAHRGSEQYF. DNA of the CDR3: TGTGCCTGGAGTGCCCACAGGGGGAGCGAGCAGTACTTC.